This record covers a single T cell receptor (beta chain). Its antigen is not known. These data are taken from a study of T cells in pancreatic ductal adenocarcinoma. Germline CDR1 and CDR2: SGHTA and FQGTGA. The CDR3 is 14 residues long. The V end was cut by 2 bases, the J end by 4 bases, with 11 bases between. No neoadjuvant therapy was given to the selected pancreatic ductal adenocarcinoma patients before their surgery. Notes on the study in general: No significant tumor-blood clonality difference; means were about 0.11 and 0.072. Blood had more productive templates and approximately 8-fold more unique clonotypes than tumor. Results skew toward the minority of patients with early-stage disease.

Clones were sequenced by immunoSEQ multiplex PCR, and TCRdb holds only the in-frame ones, with some missing. The table records around 9,000 clones, about 61% of them present only once. The chain links TRBV7-3 to TRBJ1-1; possible D gene TRBD1, 6 bases. The TCR comes from a human donor with pancreatic ductal adenocarcinoma. The sequenced sample consisted of pancreatic tumor tissue. The CDR3 region is CASSLRGRGTEAFF. The CDR3 DNA follows: TGTGCCAGCAGCTTACGGGGCAGGGGCACTGAAGCTTTCTTT. Full variable domain (missing parts from reference TRBV7-3 and TRBJ1-1): GAGVSQTPSNKVTEKGKYVELRCDPISGHTALYWYRQSLGQGPEFLIYFQGTGAADDSGLPNDRFFAVRPEGSVSTLKIQRTERGDSAVYLCASSLRGRGTEAFFGQGTRLTVV.